The clone carrying this T cell receptor beta chain appeared many times. The sample originates from a study of Graves' ophthalmopathy and Graves' hyperthyroidism. Trimming at V came to 6 bases and at J to 1 base, leaving 10 bases not matched to a gene. Germline CDR1 MNHNS, CDR2 SASEGT. The CDR3 contains 16 residues. Amplification of the TCR beta CDR3 regions used RNA transcripts (as template). An initial RT-PCR round employing HTBI primers preceded a second-round multiplex PCR. Using its own MiXCR run on the multiplex PCR reads, TCRdb lists one record per CDR3 protein. This sample carries a few hundred thousand distinct CDR3 sequences, over 20% of them seen once, and the ten largest clones take under 3%.

The V and J genes are TRBV6-1 and TRBJ2-3, with TRBD1 matching 7 bases. Sequenced input: peripheral blood. This receptor was identified in a woman under 30 with stable Graves' hyperthyroidism. CDR3 bases: TGTGCCAGCAGGGAAAGGATTACAGGGGGCACAGATACGCAGTATTTT. Protein: CASRERITGGTDTQYF.